Each of the 16 T cell receptor beta chains below was sequenced from the same sample in a study of T cells after yellow fever vaccination. One entry per CDR3 protein results from TCRdb running MiXCR on the 5' RACE reads. The sample has about 550,000 distinct CDR3 sequences; 15% to 20% are singletons. This specimen consisted of PBMCs, obtained 15 days after the yellow fever booster vaccination. These receptors all come from a young man who received the YFV17D yellow fever vaccine.

On this clonotype: Being one base from a much bigger clone, this may be a read error. The gene calls are TRBV7-2 and TRBJ2-1; TRBD2 might be the D (6 bases). There are 13 residues in the CDR3. Germline V gene lookup returns CDR1 SGHTA and CDR2 FQGNSA. With 0 bases removed from V and 7 bases from J, the gap between germline ends came to 7 bases. Here the CDR3 DNA reads TGTGCCAGCAGCTTAGCGCGGGAAAATGAGCAGTTCTTC. Protein sequence: CASSLARENEQFF.

This chain connects TRBV9 to TRBJ2-1, with D maybe TRBD2 (6 bases). Germline values: CDR1 SGDLS, CDR2 YYNGEE. Trimming pared 6 bases from V and 7 bases from J, leaving 14 bases between. This CDR3 has 13 residues. The chain's CDR3 is CASKAGVGNEQFF. In DNA form, the CDR3 reads TGTGCCAGCAAAGCGGGTGTGGGAAATGAGCAGTTCTTC.

V is TRBV6-2 or TRBV6-3 and J is TRBJ1-1; perhaps TRBD1 as D (5 bases). The germline V gene encodes CDR1 MNHEY and CDR2 SVGEGT. The V gene lost 7 bases and the J gene lost 3 bases, with 24 bases spanning the gap. The CDR3 runs to 17 residues. The DNA for the CDR3 is TGTGCCAGCACCGATGGATTCAGGGAAGGGCAATACACTGAAGCTTTCTTT. This sequence encodes CASTDGFREGQYTEAFF.

The chain recombines TRBV12-3 or TRBV12-4 with TRBJ2-1; tentatively, D is TRBD1 or TRBD2 (5 bases each). The CDR3 extends over 14 amino acids. V lost 6 bases and J 4 bases, leaving 13 bases between the germline ends. The CDR3 loop is CASRGTRGYNEQFF. In DNA form, the CDR3 reads TGTGCCAGCAGGGGGACCCGTGGGTACAATGAGCAGTTCTTC.

The rearrangement joins TRBV5-1 to TRBJ1-2; a weak D match, TRBD1 (6 bases). V was clipped by 4 bases and J by 2 bases, with 12 bases between them. This CDR3 region has 14 residues. Germline CDR1 is SGHRS and CDR2 is YFSETQ. The CDR3 bases are TGCGCCAGCAGCCCCCGTCAGGGGAACTATGGCTACACCTTC. It codes for CASSPRQGNYGYTF.

The sample holds a few counts of this clonotype. The rearrangement joins TRBV5-6 to TRBJ2-3; no reliable D call. There are 14 residues in the CDR3. Germline loops: CDR1 SGHDT, CDR2 YYEEEE. V lost 4 bases, J lost 4 bases, and 13 bases lay in between. Here the CDR3 DNA reads TGTGCCAGCAGCAAACTTGTAAGCTCAGATACGCAGTATTTT. Its protein product is CASSKLVSSDTQYF.

V and J are TRBV3-1 and TRBJ2-1; TRBD2 matches at 15 bases. With 5 bases clipped from V and 8 bases from J, the junction kept 7 bases outside the gene matches. Germline V lookup: CDR1 LGHDT, CDR2 YNNKEL (reference sequence). The CDR3 is made up of 16 amino acids. The CDR3 loop is CASSYRTSGRGDEQFF. As DNA, the CDR3 is TGTGCCAGCAGCTACCGGACTAGCGGGAGGGGCGATGAGCAGTTCTTC.

This clonotype was observed a few times. Here the CDR3 DNA reads TGTGCCAGCAGCCCTCGACCGGGGGCCACAGATACGCAGTATTTT. This sequence encodes CASSPRPGATDTQYF. This sequence joins TRBV12-3 or TRBV12-4 and TRBJ2-3; the D call may be TRBD1 or TRBD2 (6 bases each). The CDR3 runs 15 residues. Trimming cost V 6 bases and J 2 bases, with 15 bases left between them.

V and J are TRBV11-2 and TRBJ2-7; D might be TRBD1 or TRBD2, each matching 6 bases. Trimming took 2 bases from V and 5 from J, leaving 19 bases between them. CDR3 length equals 16 residues. Germline CDR1 reads SGHAT; CDR2 reads FQNNGV. CDR3 protein: CASSLRLRGAPHEQYF. The CDR3 nucleotides read TGTGCCAGCAGCTTACGCCTGAGGGGGGCTCCCCACGAGCAGTACTTC.

The chain has TRBV20-1 and TRBJ2-1; a weak D match, TRBD2 (5 bases). The CDR3 consists of 11 residues. Trimming took 6 bases from V and 9 from J, leaving 12 bases between them. Germline V gene data show CDR1 as DFQATT and CDR2 as SNEGSKA (reference sequence). CDR3 nucleotides: TGCAGTGCCGCCGGGGATCCTGAGCAGTTCTTC. It encodes CSAAGDPEQFF.

This clonotype was detected a few times. This chain uses TRBV5-1 with TRBJ2-1, with no clear D. This CDR3 has 12 residues. V gave up 0 bases and J gave up 12 bases, with 10 bases separating them. Germline CDR1 is SGHRS and CDR2 is YFSETQ. For the CDR3, the DNA is TGCGCCAGCAGCTTGGGCTTGGCGGTGCAGTTCTTC. Amino acid sequence: CASSLGLAVQFF.

The rearrangement links TRBV7-2 to TRBJ2-6, with D uncertain. Germline CDR1 reads SGHTA; CDR2 reads FQGNSA. The V end lost 5 bases, the J end lost 1 base, and 9 bases lay between the germline ends. This CDR3 is 15 amino acids long. This CDR3 reads CASSLMDSGANVLTF. Here the CDR3 DNA reads TGTGCCAGCAGCCTCATGGATTCTGGGGCCAACGTCCTGACTTTC.

This clonotype appeared a few times. The rearrangement links TRBV2 to TRBJ2-3, with TRBD2 matching 12 bases. The CDR3 is 16 residues long. Per germline, CDR1 SNHLY and CDR2 FYNNEI. Trimming at V came to 6 bases and at J to 3 bases, leaving 7 bases not matched to a gene. The DNA for the CDR3 is TGTGCCAGCAGGGACGGACTAGCGGGAAATACAGATACGCAGTATTTT. This gives the protein CASRDGLAGNTDTQYF. The whole variable domain, remainder taken from reference TRBV2 and TRBJ2-3, is EPEVTQTPSHQVTQMGQEVILRCVPISNHLYFYWYRQILGQKVEFLVSFYNNEISEKSEIFDDQFSVERPDGSNFTLKIRSTKLEDSAMYFCASRDGLAGNTDTQYFGPGTRLTVL.

The chain's CDR3 is CASSHSISPKNIQYF. In DNA, the CDR3 is TGTGCCAGCAGCCACTCGATTAGCCCCAAAAACATTCAGTACTTC. V and J are TRBV7-2 and TRBJ2-4; D is uncertain. V was clipped by 5 bases and J by 2 bases, with 13 bases between them. The V gene's germline CDR1 is SGHTA and CDR2 FQGNSA. CDR3 size: 15 residues.

This clonotype has just one count. The genes are TRBV5-1 and TRBJ2-3; D uncertain. The ends were cut back, 2 bases at V and 1 base at J, with 8 bases in the middle. The CDR3 extends over 14 amino acids. Germline lookup yields CDR1 SGHRS and CDR2 YFSETQ. The CDR3 spells CASSFVKGTDTQYF. CDR3 nucleotide sequence: TGCGCCAGCAGCTTCGTAAAGGGCACAGATACGCAGTATTTT.

The chain links TRBV20-1 to TRBJ2-7, with 8 bases matching TRBD2. The germline V gene has CDR1 DFQATT and CDR2 SNEGSKA (reference sequence). CDR3 length: 14 residues. Trimming removed 4 bases from V and 5 bases from J; junction bases left unmatched: 10. Here the CDR3 DNA reads TGCAGTGCTATAAGCGGGAGCGTTAAGGACGAGCAGTACTTC. This gives the protein CSAISGSVKDEQYF.